This T cell receptor beta chain is from a study of blood T cell repertoires in COVID-19. Study in general: The study drew acute and convalescent COVID-19 samples from the United States, Italy and Spain. The analysed material was cDNA or gDNA that came from T cells, B-cell-depleted T cells, or PBMCs.

This clone occurred once. How the authors handled the data: Estimation of nucleated cell counts relied on the amplification of reference gene primers. TCRdb keeps only in-frame clones here, not all; method: immunoSEQ multiplex PCR. That table furnishes V, J and clone size, whereas the DNA furnished D and trimming. The repertoire consists of about 200,000 clones, with roughly 90% occurring once and the leading ten covering 0.7% to 0.8%. This CDR3 has 14 amino acids. Trimming cost V 3 bases and J 1 base, with 7 bases left between them. CDR1 and CDR2 from the germline V gene are KGHSH and LQKENI. Sequencing input: peripheral blood. This clonotype was sampled from an older woman with acute or convalescent COVID-19. V is TRBV18 and J is TRBJ1-3, with no clear D. Here the CDR3 DNA reads TGTGCCAGCTCACCCCAACAGTCTGGAAACACCATATATTTT. It codes for CASSPQQSGNTIYF.